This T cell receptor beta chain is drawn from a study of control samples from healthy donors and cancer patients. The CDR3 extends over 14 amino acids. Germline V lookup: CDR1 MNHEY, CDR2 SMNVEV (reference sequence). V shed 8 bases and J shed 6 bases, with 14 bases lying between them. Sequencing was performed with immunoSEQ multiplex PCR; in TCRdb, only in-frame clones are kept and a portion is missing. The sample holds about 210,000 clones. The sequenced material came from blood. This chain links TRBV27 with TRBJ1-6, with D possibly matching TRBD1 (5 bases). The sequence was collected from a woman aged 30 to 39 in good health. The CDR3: CASGFRVVNSPLHF. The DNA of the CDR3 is TGTGCCAGCGGATTCAGGGTAGTTAATTCACCCCTCCACTTT.